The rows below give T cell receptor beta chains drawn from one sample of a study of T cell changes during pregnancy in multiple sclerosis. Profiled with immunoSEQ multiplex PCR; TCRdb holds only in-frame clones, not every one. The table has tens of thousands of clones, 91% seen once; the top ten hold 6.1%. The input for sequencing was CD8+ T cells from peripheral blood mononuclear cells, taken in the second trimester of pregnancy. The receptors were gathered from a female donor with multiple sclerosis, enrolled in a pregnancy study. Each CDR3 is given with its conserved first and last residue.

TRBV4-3	CASSRFFSGGNGELFF
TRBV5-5	CASSLVEGRFYEQYF
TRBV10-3	CAISEGAGTEAFF
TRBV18	CASSPRQGPTYEQYF
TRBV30	CAWSMGGVYEQYF
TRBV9	CASSDANSYEQYF
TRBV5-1	CASSLYGSDQPSGNTIYF
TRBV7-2	CASSLGVRWSEKLFF
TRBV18	CASSPPDSSPYGYTF
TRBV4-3	CASSRALVDPETQYF
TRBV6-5	CASSYGQGESPLHF
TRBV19	CASSIVIRSEAFF
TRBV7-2	CASSFLAGGPGEQYF
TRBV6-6	CASSYLGSPRDEQFF
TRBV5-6	CASSLRDSWAGELFF
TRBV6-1	CASSEGAGPPYEQYF
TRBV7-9	CASSPAVAVGYEQYF
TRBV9	CASSVGVGVPEAFF
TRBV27	CASRSRPGQGTDTQYF
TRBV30	CAWRGAGFVSYNEQFF
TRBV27	CASSLLQGADYGYTF
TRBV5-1	CASSGGGPLNYGYTF
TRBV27	CASTRYGGFWDTGELFF
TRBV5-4	CASSETSGFFYEQYF
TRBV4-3	CASSQGTGAGYTF
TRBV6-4	CASSERLEGADTQYF
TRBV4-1	CASSQEGLVGDTQYF
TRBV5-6	CASSLFGQEDNTEAFF
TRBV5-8	CATDLLESYEQYF
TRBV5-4	CASRLQGGNTEAFF
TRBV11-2	CASSLGGQGYEQYF
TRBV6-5	CASSWTGGGYGYTF
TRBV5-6	CASSRTATYEQYF
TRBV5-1	CASSFGFDYGYTF
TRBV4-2	CASSQDAGGPDTQYF
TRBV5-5	CASSWRDRVNTEAFF
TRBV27	CASKRGGSAEAFF